This T cell receptor (beta chain) appears in the sequencing data of a study of blood T cells in healthy people across ages. Combining a sample-barcoded 5' primer with a J-beta primer mix, a second PCR ran for about 7 to 11 cycles. TCRdb ran MiXCR on the 5' RACE reads and lists one entry per CDR3 protein. The sample has 780,000 or so distinct CDR3 sequences; more than 50% are singletons. With 6 bases clipped from V and 4 bases from J, the junction kept 16 bases outside the gene matches. Germline values: CDR1 MNHEY, CDR2 SVGEGT. The CDR3 covers 17 residues. Study-wide results and caveats: Samples with more naive T cells showed higher observed beta diversity.

As for this clonotype: Antigen unknown.

This chain joins TRBV6-2 or TRBV6-3 and TRBJ2-5, with 8 bases lining up with TRBD2. The TCR was taken from a man aged 35-49 years in good health. The specimen sequenced was blood. The CDR3 reads CASSRSTGGPPRETQYF. In DNA form, the CDR3 reads TGTGCCAGCAGCCGGTCCACGGGGGGGCCTCCGAGAGAGACCCAGTACTTC.